The next 6 T cell receptor beta chains were all read from a single sample in a study of T-cell memory formation after mild COVID-19 (dated by TCRdb to about 2021). Library generation was performed with 5' RACE. The sample was run on an Illumina NovaSeq 6000. The public reads were run again by TCRdb, first through fastp at Q25 and then through MiXCR, and only productive beta chains were kept. When rows share a CDR3 protein, they turn into one entry using the most common DNA and genes. Present in this sample are about 180,000 distinct CDR3 sequences, under 20% of which were seen just once. 3% to 4.5% of the sample is in the top ten clones. The sample consisted of PBMCs or a T cell subset sorted from them (not recorded which). Receptor source: a young man who had mild COVID-19 (a few samples of this study predate the infection). The sample titles of this study are shuffled in the database, so cell type and time point are left out; the donor was told from shared clones.

This clonotype turned up a few times. This chain uses TRBV7-9 with TRBJ1-4; D is unresolved. The CDR3 sequence is 15 residues long. Germline V lookup: CDR1 SEHNR, CDR2 FQNEAQ (reference sequence). Between the trimmed V and J ends, which lost 1 base and 8 bases, there was a span of 14 bases. The CDR3 coding sequence is TGTGCCAGCAGCTTAGGTTTCTGGGCCGGGGAAAAACTGTTTTTT. Encoded protein: CASSLGFWAGEKLFF. Full variable domain (missing parts from reference TRBV7-9 and TRBJ1-4): DTGVSQNPRHKITKRGQNVTFRCDPISEHNRLYWYRQTLGQGPEFLTYFQNEAQLEKSRLLSDRFSAERPKGSFSTLEIQRTEQGDSAMYLCASSLGFWAGEKLFFGSGTQLSVL.

Only a few counts were recorded for this clonotype. The V and J genes are TRBV6-6 and TRBJ1-4; no clear D gene. CDR3 length equals 12 residues. V was pared by 8 bases and J by 8 bases, with 12 bases between. Germline V gene lookup returns CDR1 MNHNY and CDR2 SVGAGI (reference sequence). The CDR3 here is CASALGREKLFF. CDR3 in DNA: TGTGCCAGCGCGTTGGGAAGGGAAAAACTGTTTTTT.

This sequence joins TRBV3-1 and TRBJ2-7; D might be TRBD2 (6 bases). The CDR3 consists of 14 residues. Germline CDR1 reads LGHDT; CDR2 reads YNNKEL (reference sequence). V lost 3 bases to trimming and J lost 3 bases, with 12 bases between them. CDR3 in amino acids: CASSQGGSYYEQYF. DNA for the CDR3: TGTGCCAGCAGCCAGGGAGGATCGTACTACGAGCAGTACTTC.

This clonotype has more than one count but fewer than ten. The rearrangement links TRBV6-5 to TRBJ1-1; 11 bases fit TRBD1. The germline gives CDR1 MNHEY, CDR2 SVGAGI. The length of the CDR3 is 15 residues. Unmatched junction bases numbered 8, after V lost 8 bases and J lost 3 bases. CDR3 nucleotides: TGTGCCAGCTCAGGACAGGGGGCAGGTGACACTGAAGCTTTCTTT. Protein sequence: CASSGQGAGDTEAFF.

V usage is TRBV11-2 and J usage is TRBJ2-3; unclear D gene. Looked up from germline, CDR1 is SGHAT and CDR2 is FQNNGV. The CDR3 covers 13 residues. V dropped 0 bases and J dropped 7 bases, with 8 bases sitting between them. For the CDR3, the DNA is TGTGCCAGCAGCTTAGATCTCGCCAATACGCAGTATTTT. Encoded protein: CASSLDLANTQYF.

This clonotype appeared a few times. The chain couples TRBV6-5 to TRBJ1-4; D remains unclear. The germline gives CDR1 MNHEY, CDR2 SVGAGI. The CDR3 contains 13 residues. The V gene lost 6 bases and the J gene lost 5 bases, with 10 bases spanning the gap. CDR3 sequence: CASSEKPNEKLFF. The CDR3 coding sequence is TGTGCCAGCAGCGAGAAGCCCAATGAAAAACTGTTTTTT.